One sample yielded the 28 T cell receptor beta chains listed below, sequenced in a study of T cell clusters in autoimmune cytopenias. TRB rearrangements were amplified by touch-down multiplex PCR with mixed TRB-A/B primers. TCRdb reprocessed the multiplex PCR reads and stores each CDR3 protein as one record, lacking DNA. This sample's clone table lists some 11,000 distinct CDR3 sequences. Each sample's input was about 250 ng genomic DNA, 35,000 to 40,000 genome equivalents. The sample was also linked to a second study, of T cell repertoires in aging, cancer and after chemotherapy.

Sequencing was carried out using peripheral blood. The receptors originated from a human donor in good health.

CDR3 region: CASSIGGGRNEQFF. This chain links TRBV19 with TRBJ2-1; TCRdb indicates TRBD1, and absent DNA this call remains unverified. The CDR3 runs to 14 residues. CDR1 is LNHDA and CDR2 is SQIVND in the germline V gene (reference sequence).

The chain has TRBV15 and TRBJ2-5; the TCRdb D gene call, TRBD2, has no DNA to confirm it. CDR3 length: 13 amino acids. Germline V CDR1 and CDR2: LNHNV, YYDKDF (reference sequence). The CDR3 spells CAAGERGKETQYF.

This clonotype registers medium-sized by frequency. The rearrangement joins TRBV7-9 to TRBJ1-1. CDR3 length: 12 amino acids. Germline V gene sequence: CDR1 SEHNR, CDR2 FQNEAQ (reference sequence). CDR3 in amino acids: CASSSANTEAFF. Filled out from reference TRBV7-9 and TRBJ1-1, the complete variable domain reads DTGVSQNPRHKITKRGQNVTFRCDPISEHNRLYWYRQTLGQGPEFLTYFQNEAQLEKSRLLSDRFSAERPKGSFSTLEIQRTEQGDSAMYLCASSSANTEAFFGQGTRLTVV.

The rearrangement links TRBV12-3 or TRBV12-4 to TRBJ1-2; TCRdb indicates TRBD1, and absent DNA this call remains unverified. This CDR3 region has 14 residues. The CDR3: CASSFKGLGYGYTF.

The V gene is TRBV20-1, the J gene TRBJ2-5; absent DNA, TCRdb's TRBD2 call cannot be checked. The CDR3 extends over 15 amino acids. Looked up from germline, CDR1 is DFQATT and CDR2 is SNEGSKA (reference sequence). CDR3 region: CSAGTSGVTQETQYF.

The chain employs TRBV7-6 and TRBJ2-3; TCRdb's D call of TRBD1 is untestable without DNA. This CDR3 is 14 amino acids long. Germline V CDR1 and CDR2: SGHVS, FNYEAQ. CDR3 sequence: CASSPGQATDTQYF.

The rearrangement links TRBV2 to TRBJ1-5; the TCRdb call, TRBD1, lacks DNA for checking. CDR3 length equals 14 residues. Germline V CDR1 and CDR2: SNHLY, FYNNEI. The CDR3 is CASGGQGSNQPQHF.

The gene calls are TRBV6-6 and TRBJ2-3; no DNA is available, so the TRBD2 call from TCRdb remains unchecked. This CDR3 has 15 residues. Germline V gene lookup returns CDR1 MNHNY and CDR2 SVGAGI (reference sequence). The CDR3 sequence is CASRAGTTSTDTQYF.

Measured by frequency, this clonotype is medium-sized (0.01 to 0.1%). The chain couples TRBV6-6 to TRBJ1-6; TCRdb's D call, TRBD1, is unchecked because there is no DNA. This CDR3 region has 15 residues. Germline V gene data show CDR1 as MNHNY and CDR2 as SVGAGI (reference sequence). CDR3 loop: CASSLRGGDNSPLHF.

J is TRBJ2-3 and V is TRBV28; TCRdb returns TRBD2, unconfirmable since there is no DNA. Germline V gene sequence: CDR1 MDHEN, CDR2 SYDVKM. The CDR3 has 13 residues. CDR3 protein: CASSLSNGDTQYF.

J is TRBJ2-7 and V is TRBV4-1. CDR1 and CDR2 from the germline V gene are MGHRA and YSYEKL. This CDR3 spans 17 amino acids. CDR3 sequence reads: CASSQEVSISFSYEQYF.

Judged by frequency, this clonotype is medium-sized. The chain combines TRBV19 with TRBJ2-6; TCRdb's D gene call, TRBD1, goes unchecked for lack of DNA. The CDR3 length is 17 residues. The germline CDR1 and CDR2 sequences are LNHDA and SQIVND (reference sequence). CDR3 amino acids: CASSSGALYSGANVLTF. The whole variable domain, filled in from reference TRBV19 and TRBJ2-6, reads DGGITQSPKYLFRKEGQNVTLSCEQNLNHDAMYWYRQDPGQGLRLIYYSQIVNDFQKGDIAEGYSVSREKKESFPLTVTSAQKNPTAFYLCASSSGALYSGANVLTFGAGSRLTVL.

This clonotype registers medium-sized by frequency. The CDR3 loop is CASIRGSGGTDTQYF. V is TRBV6-1 and J is TRBJ2-3; TCRdb's D gene call, TRBD1, goes unchecked for lack of DNA. Germline-derived CDR1 and CDR2 are MNHNS and SASEGT. This CDR3 is built from 15 residues.

J is TRBJ2-3 and V is TRBV5-1; lacking DNA, the TRBD1 call made by TCRdb goes unchecked. The CDR3 is 19 residues long. Germline V lookup: CDR1 SGHRS, CDR2 YFSETQ. CDR3 loop: CASSKRARDRVSGTDTQYF.

Judged by frequency, this clonotype is medium-sized. The rearrangement joins TRBV29-1 to TRBJ2-3; with no DNA, the TCRdb D assignment of TRBD2 cannot be verified. Looked up from germline, CDR1 is SQVTM and CDR2 is ANQGSEA. The CDR3 loop spans 15 amino acids. The CDR3 sequence: CSVHPGLAGADTQYF.

V is TRBV11-2 and J is TRBJ2-1; TCRdb's assignment of TRBD2 cannot be checked, as there is no DNA. There are 15 residues in the CDR3. Germline V lookup: CDR1 SGHAT, CDR2 FQNNGV. CDR3 residues: CASSSAGGRYNEQFF.

The chain uses TRBV27 and TRBJ2-3; TCRdb outputs TRBD1, but without DNA this stays unchecked. The CDR3 consists of 15 residues. Per the germline V gene, CDR1 is MNHEY and CDR2 is SMNVEV (reference sequence). CDR3 amino acids: CASSFMTGGTDTQYF.

The chain recombines TRBV5-1 with TRBJ2-7. The CDR3 covers 11 residues. CDR1 SGHRS and CDR2 YFSETQ come from the germline V gene. Here the CDR3 reads CASSFNHEQYF.

The rearrangement uses TRBV5-5 and TRBJ2-3; TCRdb names TRBD1, which stays unverified in the absence of DNA. The CDR3 totals 15 residues. Germline loops: CDR1 SGHKS, CDR2 YYEKEE (reference sequence). CDR3 in amino acids: CASSTQGDLSDTQYF.

The chain links TRBV5-1 to TRBJ2-3; TCRdb's D call of TRBD1 is untestable without DNA. This CDR3 has 13 residues. Per germline, CDR1 SGHRS and CDR2 YFSETQ. The CDR3: CASTTVSTDTQYF.

The genes are TRBV7-9 and TRBJ2-2; TCRdb names TRBD1, which stays unverified in the absence of DNA. CDR3 length: 17 amino acids. Per the germline V gene, CDR1 is SEHNR and CDR2 is FQNEAQ (reference sequence). CDR3 in amino acids: CASSPSARTPSDGELFF.

This clonotype is labeled medium-sized based on frequency. This chain joins TRBV6-1 and TRBJ2-1. The CDR3 runs 15 residues. Germline values: CDR1 MNHNS, CDR2 SASEGT. The CDR3 sequence is CASSIQWRTYNEQFF.

This chain uses TRBV12-3 or TRBV12-4 with TRBJ1-5. The CDR3 extends over 13 amino acids. CDR3 protein: CASSSNSNQPQHF.

This chain uses TRBV20-1 with TRBJ2-3; the D call of TRBD2 rests on TCRdb alone, since no DNA is present to check it. From germline, CDR1 is DFQATT and CDR2 SNEGSKA (reference sequence). The length of the CDR3 is 14 residues. The CDR3 sequence is CSAPGLKGGDTQYF.

Frequency places this clonotype as medium-sized. V gene TRBV18 combines with J gene TRBJ2-7. CDR1 is KGHSH and CDR2 is LQKENI in the germline V gene. The length of the CDR3 is 13 residues. CDR3 in amino acids: CASSPPGTYEQYF.

This clonotype is classed as medium-sized by frequency. The chain uses TRBV30 and TRBJ1-6; TCRdb lists TRBD1, though no DNA is available to test this call. The CDR3 extends over 14 amino acids. The germline CDR1 and CDR2 sequences are GTSNPN and SVGIG (reference sequence). CDR3 in amino acids: CALTYGQGRSPLHF.

This sequence joins TRBV5-1 and TRBJ1-6; the TRBD1 assignment by TCRdb is unverifiable without DNA. The CDR3 has 16 amino acids. Germline V gene data show CDR1 as SGHRS and CDR2 as YFSETQ. The CDR3: CASSTGQGVNGSPLHF. Supplemented by reference TRBV5-1 and TRBJ1-6, the full variable domain reads KAGVTQTPRYLIKTRGQQVTLSCSPISGHRSVSWYQQTPGQGLQFLFEYFSETQRNKGNFPGRFSGRQFSNSRSEMNVSTLELGDSALYLCASSTGQGVNGSPLHFGNGTRLTVT.

This clonotype counts as medium-sized (0.01 to 0.1%) by frequency. V is TRBV19 and J is TRBJ1-4. This CDR3 is built from 12 residues. The V gene's germline CDR1 is LNHDA and CDR2 SQIVND (reference sequence). Here the CDR3 reads CASNLGNEKLFF. The entire variable domain, with the rest obtained from reference TRBV19 and TRBJ1-4, is as follows: DGGITQSPKYLFRKEGQNVTLSCEQNLNHDAMYWYRQDPGQGLRLIYYSQIVNDFQKGDIAEGYSVSREKKESFPLTVTSAQKNPTAFYLCASNLGNEKLFFGSGTQLSVL.